One sample yielded the 9 T cell receptor beta chains listed below, sequenced in a study of T cell changes during pregnancy in multiple sclerosis. Only in-frame clones appear in the TCRdb table, and some are missing; sequencing was by immunoSEQ multiplex PCR. The table has over 20,000 clones, 65% to 90% seen once. This specimen was CD4+ T cells from peripheral blood mononuclear cells, taken in the first trimester of pregnancy. The receptors here all came from a female donor in good health, enrolled as a control in a pregnancy study.

V is TRBV6-1 and J is TRBJ1-5; D is ambiguous. V dropped 1 base and J dropped 0 bases, with 13 bases sitting between them. Germline-derived CDR1 and CDR2 are MNHNS and SASEGT. The CDR3 runs 17 residues. As DNA, the CDR3 is TGTGCCAGCAGTGAAGTGGGAGGAAATGATAGCAATCAGCCCCAGCATTTT. Translating it yields CASSEVGGNDSNQPQHF.

This clone is judged medium-sized (0.01 to 0.1%). The V call is TRBV19, the J call TRBJ1-1; 7 nucleotides line up with TRBD1. CDR1 and CDR2 from the germline V gene are LNHDA and SQIVND (reference sequence). V gave up 7 bases and J gave up 4 bases; unmatched junction bases: 15. This CDR3 region has 16 residues. CDR3: CASIPLRQGTGTEAFF. The DNA for the CDR3 is TGTGCCAGTATCCCCCTTCGACAGGGAACGGGCACTGAAGCTTTCTTT. The full variable domain, its missing parts supplied by reference TRBV19 and TRBJ1-1, is DGGITQSPKYLFRKEGQNVTLSCEQNLNHDAMYWYRQDPGQGLRLIYYSQIVNDFQKGDIAEGYSVSREKKESFPLTVTSAQKNPTAFYLCASIPLRQGTGTEAFFGQGTRLTVV.

The chain couples TRBV6-1 to TRBJ1-6; no clear D. This CDR3 is built from 11 residues. Trimming took off 6 bases at V and 11 bases at J, with 8 bases between the two ends. CDR1 and CDR2 (germline): MNHNS, SASEGT. The CDR3 bases are TGTGCCAGCAGCGACGGGGCACCCCTCCACTTT. Its protein is CASSDGAPLHF.

The chain uses TRBV15 and TRBJ2-5; D perhaps matches TRBD1 (6 bases). V lost 3 bases to trimming and J lost 3 bases, with 14 bases between them. The CDR3 has 15 residues. Germline V lookup: CDR1 LNHNV, CDR2 YYDKDF (reference sequence). The CDR3 bases are TGTGCCACCAGCAGGGGGGCGGGCCAGGAAGAGACCCAGTACTTC. Amino acids: CATSRGAGQEETQYF.

V gene TRBV7-3 combines with J gene TRBJ1-1; D perhaps matches TRBD1 (5 bases). Trimming pared 5 bases from V and 7 bases from J, leaving 14 bases between. This CDR3 has 13 amino acids. The germline V gene encodes CDR1 SGHTA and CDR2 FQGTGA. The CDR3 DNA sequence: TGTGCCAGCAGCATCCAGGGTAGGAGTGAAGCTTTCTTT. Translating it yields CASSIQGRSEAFF.

The chain couples TRBV11-2 to TRBJ2-3, with 14 bases lining up with TRBD2. The germline CDR1 and CDR2 sequences are SGHAT and FQNNGV. The CDR3 spans 17 residues. J lost 4 bases, V lost 3 bases, and 6 bases had no gene match. The CDR3 DNA reads TGTGCCAGCAGCTTCGAATCGACTAGCGGGGGGGCAGATACGCAGTATTTT. It codes for CASSFESTSGGADTQYF.

The V gene is TRBV28, the J gene TRBJ2-7, with 12 bases identical to TRBD1. Germline V gene data show CDR1 as MDHEN and CDR2 as SYDVKM. Trimming cost V 5 bases and J 4 bases; bases outside gene matches: 6. This CDR3 spans 15 amino acids. CDR3 sequence: CASSTGTGGAYEQYF. CDR3 DNA: TGTGCCAGCAGTACAGGGACAGGGGGCGCGTACGAGCAGTACTTC. Full variable domain (rest looked up from reference TRBV28 and TRBJ2-7): DVKVTQSSRYLVKRTGEKVFLECVQDMDHENMFWYRQDPGLGLRLIYFSYDVKMKEKGDIPEGYSVSREKKERFSLILESASTNQTSMYLCASSTGTGGAYEQYFGPGTRLTVT.

The chain combines TRBV19 with TRBJ1-6; 9 bases are a match to TRBD1. This CDR3 region has 17 residues. V gave up 5 bases and J gave up 9 bases; unmatched junction bases: 14. CDR1 LNHDA and CDR2 SQIVND come from the germline V gene (reference sequence). The CDR3: CASSLLRPGQGGSPLHF. As DNA, the CDR3 is TGTGCCAGTAGTCTCCTCCGGCCGGGACAGGGAGGTTCACCCCTCCACTTT.

The J gene is TRBJ2-7, the V gene TRBV6-5; 7 bases line up with TRBD2. The CDR3 extends over 16 amino acids. In germline, CDR1 is MNHEY, CDR2 SVGAGI. J lost 2 bases, V lost 3 bases, and 10 bases had no gene match. The CDR3 nucleotides are TGTGCCAGCAGTTATGGAGCGGGACCCGCAGCCTACGAGCAGTACTTC. Protein sequence: CASSYGAGPAAYEQYF.